The present T cell receptor (beta chain) was sequenced within a study of shared clonotypes between healthy human individuals. Partitioning of CD4+ cells yielded a CD45RA+ naive subset and a CD45RA-negative memory subset. Under the authors' procedure: As immunoSEQ supplied junction-only sequences (without quality scores), filtering differed. Data came from immunoSEQ multiplex PCR; TCRdb stores just in-frame clones and leaves some out. That table gives V, J and clone size, and the DNA gave D and trimming. Among 2.3 million or so clones listed, 80% to 95% were seen once. A note on this clone: Its antigen is unidentified.

V was pared by 6 bases and J by 5 bases, with 12 bases of the junction left unmatched. The CDR3 runs to 18 residues. Germline CDR1 ENHRY, CDR2 SYGVKD. General study points: The authors expected sequencing depth to affect clonotype sharing among donors.

The rearrangement links TRBV10-3 to TRBJ2-1, with 14 bases matching TRBD2. The sample consisted of naive CD4+ T cells from PBMCs. The subset here: CD45RA+ positively selected. The receptor was derived from a man in his late teens or twenties in good health. Some clones in this sample may be carry-over from other donors' samples. The DNA for the CDR3 is TGTGCCATCAGAGCCCAAAGATCGGGACTAGCGGGAGACAATGAGCAGTTCTTC. This translates into CAIRAQRSGLAGDNEQFF.